The 22 T cell receptor beta chains presented below share a single source sample, sequenced in a study of T cell changes during pregnancy in multiple sclerosis. The protocol was immunoSEQ multiplex PCR, while the TCRdb copy is restricted to in-frame clones and leaves out a portion. Of 33,000 or so clones in the sample, roughly nine tenths are singletons; the top ten hold around 3.6%. Material: CD8+ T cells from peripheral blood mononuclear cells, obtained in the second trimester of pregnancy. Receptors were obtained from a female donor in good health, enrolled as a control in a pregnancy study.

This chain uses TRBV7-9 with TRBJ1-5; a possible D gene is TRBD1 (6 bases). The CDR3 runs 14 residues. V was shortened by 5 bases and J by 0 bases, with 8 bases between the two germline ends. Germline V gives CDR1 SEHNR, CDR2 FQNEAQ (reference sequence). The CDR3 loop reads CASSVRGSNQPQHF. The CDR3 DNA is TGTGCCAGCAGCGTCAGGGGTAGCAATCAGCCCCAGCATTTT.

This chain uses TRBV7-8 with TRBJ1-1; no clear D gene. From germline, CDR1 is SGHVS and CDR2 FQNEAQ. This CDR3 is built from 11 residues. With 3 bases removed from V and 7 bases from J, the gap between germline ends came to 6 bases. The CDR3 region is CASSFGSEAFF. The CDR3 bases are TGTGCCAGCAGCTTTGGTAGTGAAGCTTTCTTT.

This chain uses TRBV19 with TRBJ2-7, with D possibly being TRBD1 (6 bases). Germline V CDR1 and CDR2: LNHDA, SQIVND (reference sequence). The V end was cut by 3 bases, the J end by 0 bases, with 18 bases between. This CDR3 contains 17 residues. The CDR3 nucleotides are TGTGCCAGTAGTATGGACCTTGAGTGGGGGCTCTCCTACGAGCAGTACTTC. It codes for CASSMDLEWGLSYEQYF. Variable domain in full (rest from reference TRBV19 and TRBJ2-7): DGGITQSPKYLFRKEGQNVTLSCEQNLNHDAMYWYRQDPGQGLRLIYYSQIVNDFQKGDIAEGYSVSREKKESFPLTVTSAQKNPTAFYLCASSMDLEWGLSYEQYFGPGTRLTVT.

The rearrangement uses TRBV7-9 and TRBJ2-3; maybe TRBD1 (5 bases). Trimming removed 0 bases at V and 1 base at J, with 8 bases between. Germline loops: CDR1 SEHNR, CDR2 FQNEAQ (reference sequence). This CDR3 has 15 amino acids. The CDR3: CASSLADSRTDTQYF. The CDR3 DNA follows: TGTGCCAGCAGCTTAGCCGACAGTCGCACAGATACGCAGTATTTT.

J is TRBJ1-1 and V is TRBV9; 12 bases agree with TRBD1. The CDR3 runs 15 residues. Germline lookup yields CDR1 SGDLS and CDR2 YYNGEE. The junction had 6 bases not matched to a gene; V was cut back by 3 bases and J by 6 bases. The CDR3 DNA reads as TGTGCCAGCAGCGCCTCCGGGACAGGGGGCTCTGAAGCTTTCTTT. Amino acid sequence: CASSASGTGGSEAFF.

The chain employs TRBV5-1 and TRBJ2-1; D may be TRBD1 (6 bases). There are 13 residues in the CDR3. Deletions cut 4 bases from V and 5 bases from J, with 10 bases between. Germline assignment: CDR1 SGHRS and CDR2 YFSETQ. The CDR3 is CASSEGQNNEQFF. The CDR3 region has the DNA TGCGCCAGCAGCGAGGGACAAAACAATGAGCAGTTCTTC.

V and J are TRBV4-2 and TRBJ2-4, with TRBD2 as a possible D gene (6 bases). The germline V gene has CDR1 LGHNA and CDR2 YNFKEQ. Trimming took off 0 bases at V and 5 bases at J, with 20 bases between the two ends. CDR3 length equals 18 residues. The CDR3, as DNA: TGTGCCAGCAGCCAAGAGCCCTCATTGGTAACGGGGGAAAACATTCAGTACTTC. This gives the protein CASSQEPSLVTGENIQYF.

This clone was seen just once. The chain combines TRBV7-9 with TRBJ2-7, with TRBD1 matching over 9 bases. The junction had 10 bases not matched to a gene; V was cut back by 5 bases and J by 5 bases. Germline CDR1 reads SEHNR; CDR2 reads FQNEAQ (reference sequence). The CDR3 is 15 residues long. CDR3 amino acids: CASSPRTGEYDEQYF. CDR3 DNA sequence: TGTGCCAGCAGCCCGAGGACAGGGGAATACGACGAGCAGTACTTC. Full variable domain (outside the CDR3, taken from reference TRBV7-9 and TRBJ2-7): DTGVSQNPRHKITKRGQNVTFRCDPISEHNRLYWYRQTLGQGPEFLTYFQNEAQLEKSRLLSDRFSAERPKGSFSTLEIQRTEQGDSAMYLCASSPRTGEYDEQYFGPGTRLTVT.

The J gene is TRBJ1-2, the V gene TRBV19; 7 nucleotides agree with TRBD1. The CDR3 consists of 14 residues. Germline CDR1 reads LNHDA; CDR2 reads SQIVND (reference sequence). The V and J ends lost 2 bases and 6 bases, in that order; junction bases with no gene match: 6. CDR3 region: CASSIRTGADGYTF. Here the CDR3 DNA reads TGTGCCAGTAGTATAAGAACAGGGGCTGATGGCTACACCTTC.

This sequence joins TRBV6-6 and TRBJ2-5; 7 nucleotides line up with TRBD2. The CDR3 spans 14 residues. Germline CDR1 MNHNY, CDR2 SVGAGI (reference sequence). V gave up 5 bases and J gave up 2 bases; unmatched junction bases: 5. The CDR3 region is CASSPPGLQETQYF. CDR3 in DNA: TGTGCCAGCAGTCCACCGGGACTACAAGAGACCCAGTACTTC.

J is TRBJ1-2 and V is TRBV7-9; D unresolved. V shed 3 bases and J shed 0 bases, with 11 bases lying between them. CDR3 length equals 15 residues. Germline V CDR1 and CDR2: SEHNR, FQNEAQ (reference sequence). The CDR3, as DNA: TGTGCCAGCAGCTTGTTGGAGGAATCTAACTATGGCTACACCTTC. It yields the protein CASSLLEESNYGYTF. Drawing the rest from reference TRBV7-9 and TRBJ1-2, the complete variable domain is DTGVSQNPRHKITKRGQNVTFRCDPISEHNRLYWYRQTLGQGPEFLTYFQNEAQLEKSRLLSDRFSAERPKGSFSTLEIQRTEQGDSAMYLCASSLLEESNYGYTFGSGTRLTVV.

V gene TRBV19 combines with J gene TRBJ2-3, with a tentative D call TRBD1 (6 bases). The length of the CDR3 is 16 residues. Germline V lookup: CDR1 LNHDA, CDR2 SQIVND (reference sequence). V dropped 5 bases and J dropped 2 bases, with 17 bases sitting between them. The chain's CDR3 is CASSFRDTAYTDTQYF. For the CDR3, the DNA is TGTGCCAGTAGTTTCCGGGACACGGCCTACACAGATACGCAGTATTTT.

J is TRBJ2-7 and V is TRBV9; 9 positions agree with TRBD1. The germline V gene has CDR1 SGDLS and CDR2 YYNGEE. The length of the CDR3 is 15 residues. Trimming cost V 2 bases and J 4 bases; bases outside gene matches: 7. CDR3 coding DNA: TGTGCCAGCAGCGTGGGGACAGGGTCGGGGTACGAGCAGTACTTC. Its translation: CASSVGTGSGYEQYF.

The chain carries TRBV7-3 and TRBJ2-3, with a possible D match to TRBD1 (6 bases). The V and J ends lost 5 bases and 0 bases respectively, with 12 bases between them. This CDR3 has 15 residues. Germline lookup yields CDR1 SGHTA and CDR2 FQGTGA. The DNA for the CDR3 is TGTGCCAGCAGCATGAGGGGGTATAGCACAGATACGCAGTATTTT. This gives the protein CASSMRGYSTDTQYF.

This CDR3 is CASSTGTGGNQPQHF. The CDR3 DNA is TGTGCCAGCAGCACAGGGACAGGGGGCAATCAGCCCCAGCATTTT. V gene TRBV5-6 combines with J gene TRBJ1-5; 10 bases are shared with TRBD1. Germline trimming cut 4 bases from V and 2 bases from J; bases unmatched to any gene: 3. There are 15 residues in the CDR3. Germline CDR1 is SGHDT and CDR2 is YYEEEE. Together with reference TRBV5-6 and TRBJ1-5, the CDR3 gives the full variable domain: DAGVTQSPTHLIKTRGQQVTLRCSPKSGHDTVSWYQQALGQGPQFIFQYYEEEERQRGNFPDRFSGHQFPNYSSELNVNALLLGDSALYLCASSTGTGGNQPQHFGDGTRLSIL.

This clone showed up just a few times. The V call is TRBV30, the J call TRBJ1-1; 7 bases are shared with TRBD1. The CDR3 length is 12 residues. Germline CDR1 GTSNPN, CDR2 SVGIG (reference sequence). Losses at the gene ends were 5 bases for V and 4 bases for J; bases not matched to a gene: 4. CDR3 residues: CAWLQGGTEAFF. CDR3 nucleotide sequence: TGTGCCTGGCTGCAGGGGGGCACTGAAGCTTTCTTT. Looking up the rest from reference TRBV30 and TRBJ1-1 gives the full variable domain: SQTIHQWPATLVQPVGSPLSLECTVEGTSNPNLYWYRQAAGRGLQLLFYSVGIGQISSEVPQNLSASRPQDRQFILSSKKLLLSDSGFYLCAWLQGGTEAFFGQGTRLTVV.

The chain carries TRBV7-2 and TRBJ2-5, with 9 bases lining up with TRBD1. V gave up 4 bases and J gave up 4 bases; unmatched junction bases: 7. CDR1 is SGHTA and CDR2 is FQGNSA in the germline V gene. The CDR3 consists of 15 residues. The CDR3 DNA sequence: TGTGCCAGCAGCTCTCGGGGACAGGGAGTAGAGACCCAGTACTTC. Its translation is CASSSRGQGVETQYF.

This chain joins TRBV29-1 and TRBJ1-2, with 11 bases lining up with TRBD1. There are 16 residues in the CDR3. CDR1 is SQVTM, CDR2 ANQGSEA, per germline. V trimming: 4 bases; J trimming: 1 base; junction bases outside the gene matches: 8. CDR3 region: CSVGGQGARSNYGYTF. CDR3 sequence (DNA): TGCAGCGTTGGTGGACAGGGGGCCCGGAGTAACTATGGCTACACCTTC. Filled out from reference TRBV29-1 and TRBJ1-2, the complete variable domain reads SAVISQKPSRDICQRGTSLTIQCQVDSQVTMMFWYRQQPGQSLTLIATANQGSEATYESGFVIDKFPISRPNLTFSTLTVSNMSPEDSSIYLCSVGGQGARSNYGYTFGSGTRLTVV.

The rearrangement uses TRBV6-5 and TRBJ2-7; D ambiguous. V was pared by 3 bases and J by 7 bases, with 16 bases between. Germline V lookup: CDR1 MNHEY, CDR2 SVGAGI. This CDR3 region has 14 residues. Written as DNA, the CDR3 is TGTGCCAGCAGTTATGATTCCGGAGTGGAAGAGCAGTACTTC. Encoded protein: CASSYDSGVEEQYF.

CDR3 sequence: CSVAQGLDIQYF. CDR3 in DNA: TGCAGCGTTGCGCAGGGTTTGGACATTCAGTACTTC. The chain couples TRBV29-1 to TRBJ2-4; the D gene is possibly TRBD1 (5 bases). CDR3 size: 12 residues. V was shortened by 4 bases and J by 8 bases, with 12 bases between the two germline ends. Per the germline V gene, CDR1 is SQVTM and CDR2 is ANQGSEA. The variable domain in full, with the rest retrieved from reference TRBV29-1 and TRBJ2-4, is SAVISQKPSRDICQRGTSLTIQCQVDSQVTMMFWYRQQPGQSLTLIATANQGSEATYESGFVIDKFPISRPNLTFSTLTVSNMSPEDSSIYLCSVAQGLDIQYFGAGTRLSVL.

The chain couples TRBV7-3 to TRBJ2-2; 8 bases are a match to TRBD2. Germline CDR1 is SGHTA and CDR2 is FQGTGA. The junction had 6 bases not matched to a gene; V was cut back by 4 bases and J by 2 bases. The CDR3 totals 16 residues. CDR3 coding DNA: TGTGCCAGCAGCTCGGGACTAGTCCGAAACACCGGGGAGCTGTTTTTT. Encoded protein: CASSSGLVRNTGELFF.

Written as DNA, the CDR3 is TGTGCCACCAGCGGACTTTTGGCCCATGGCTACACCTTC. It specifies CATSGLLAHGYTF. The chain recombines TRBV15 with TRBJ1-2; D is unresolved. The germline V gene has CDR1 LNHNV and CDR2 YYDKDF (reference sequence). This CDR3 is 13 amino acids long. Between the trimmed V and J ends, which lost 5 bases and 6 bases, there was a span of 13 bases.